A selection of T cell receptor beta chains follows, all from one sample in a study of CD8 T cells in ankylosing spondylitis. TCRdb called the 5' RACE reads again in MiXCR, with one record for every CDR3 protein. The sample holds around 180,000 distinct CDR3 sequences, around a sixth seen once. The sample taken for sequencing was blood, either unsorted or a sorted T cell fraction (not recorded which). The receptors come from a male donor aged 5 to 29 with ankylosing spondylitis or in good health (not recorded which). Each CDR3 is given with its conserved first and last residue. D genes are given only for firm matches. Only some rows state a clone size, as once, few, many or a class for expanded clones.

D	V	size	J	CDR3	DNA
TRBD2	TRBV6-6	many	TRBJ2-5	CATLSWEGWETQYF	TGTGCCACCTTATCGTGGGAGGGGTGGGAGACCCAGTACTTC
.	TRBV20-1	many	TRBJ2-3	CSARAPSPGDTQYF	TGCAGTGCTAGAGCACCCAGTCCGGGAGATACGCAGTATTTT
TRBD1	TRBV4-1	.	TRBJ2-4	CASSPPGQKNIQYF	TGCGCCAGCAGCCCTCCGGGACAGAAAAACATTCAGTACTTC
TRBD2	TRBV18	.	TRBJ2-1	CASSPLRGDNEQFF	TGTGCCAGCTCACCACTCCGGGGGGACAATGAGCAGTTCTTC
.	TRBV12-3/TRBV12-4	many	TRBJ2-1	CASSFFPPDPLLDEQFF	TGTGCCAGCAGTTTCTTTCCCCCCGACCCCCTTTTGGATGAGCAGTTCTTC
.	TRBV7-9	many	TRBJ2-5	CASSPGTLHRETQYF	TGTGCCAGCAGCCCTGGGACTTTGCATCGAGAGACCCAGTACTTC
.	TRBV20-1	many	TRBJ1-3	CSAREGGARNTIYF	TGCAGTGCTAGAGAAGGGGGGGCACGAAACACCATATATTTT
TRBD2	TRBV6-2/TRBV6-3	many	TRBJ2-1	CASTPGSGSVDEQFF	TGTGCCAGCACCCCGGGTAGCGGGAGTGTTGATGAGCAGTTCTTC
.	TRBV20-1	many	TRBJ2-2	CSARGRWSPNTGELFF	TGCAGTGCTAGGGGACGATGGAGTCCGAACACCGGGGAGCTGTTTTTT
.	TRBV12-3/TRBV12-4	many	TRBJ2-7	CASSLVLSYEQYF	TGTGCCAGCAGTTTAGTACTCTCCTACGAGCAGTACTTC
TRBD2	TRBV6-4	many	TRBJ2-1	CASSDSEREEQFF	TGTGCCAGCAGTGACTCAGAGCGGGAGGAGCAGTTCTTC
.	TRBV10-3	many	TRBJ1-5	CAILGRSCNQPQHF	TGTGCCATCTTGGGACGGAGCTGCAATCAGCCCCAGCATTTT
TRBD1	TRBV27	many	TRBJ2-5	CASSRTGWRETQYF	TGTGCCAGCAGTCGGACAGGGTGGAGGGAGACCCAGTACTTC
TRBD1	TRBV20-1	many	TRBJ2-3	CSARQRWTGSTDTQYF	TGCAGTGCTAGACAAAGGTGGACAGGCAGCACAGATACGCAGTATTTT
TRBD2	TRBV7-2	many	TRBJ2-4	CASSLAPWTSGSRNIQYF	TGTGCCAGCAGCTTAGCCCCCTGGACTAGCGGGAGTAGGAACATTCAGTACTTC
TRBD2	TRBV10-1	.	TRBJ2-3	CASSDFGSGSRADTQYF	TGCGCCAGCAGTGACTTCGGGAGCGGGAGTCGTGCAGATACGCAGTATTTT
.	TRBV18	.	TRBJ2-7	CASSPPRSSYEQYF	TGTGCCAGCTCACCACCGAGAAGCTCCTACGAGCAGTACTTC
.	TRBV7-9	many	TRBJ1-1	CASGVRDAVNTEAFF	TGTGCCAGCGGGGTTCGGGACGCGGTGAACACTGAAGCTTTCTTT
.	TRBV4-1	many	TRBJ1-5	CASSQESTVSGPQHF	TGCGCCAGCAGCCAAGAAAGTACAGTTAGCGGGCCCCAGCATTTT
.	TRBV12-3/TRBV12-4	many	TRBJ1-1	CASRPQGGKGEAFF	TGTGCCAGCAGGCCGCAGGGAGGGAAGGGTGAAGCTTTCTTT
.	TRBV4-3	many	TRBJ2-7	CASSQDSRSYEQYF	TGCGCCAGCAGCCAAGATTCTCGGTCCTACGAGCAGTACTTC
.	TRBV3-1	many	TRBJ2-4	CASSETLNIQYF	TGTGCCAGCAGCGAAACACTAAACATTCAGTACTTC
.	TRBV10-3	many	TRBJ2-4	CAISESHRDQNIQYF	TGTGCCATCAGTGAGTCTCATCGGGACCAAAACATTCAGTACTTC
.	TRBV15	many	TRBJ1-2	CATSRDHSRNYGYTF	TGTGCCACCAGCAGAGATCACAGCCGCAACTATGGCTACACCTTC
.	TRBV5-1	many	TRBJ2-3	CASSREASVSGTDTQYF	TGCGCCAGCAGTAGAGAGGCCTCTGTATCCGGCACAGATACGCAGTATTTT
.	TRBV6-5	.	TRBJ1-1	CASSYSPGWEKDTEAFF	TGTGCCAGCAGTTACTCTCCCGGGTGGGAGAAGGACACTGAAGCTTTCTTT
.	TRBV6-5	.	TRBJ1-1	CASSYSKGGSTEAFF	TGTGCCAGCAGTTACTCGAAAGGAGGATCGACTGAAGCTTTCTTT
.	TRBV9	many	TRBJ2-3	CASSVDLYTDTQYF	TGTGCCAGCAGCGTAGATCTGTACACAGATACGCAGTATTTT
.	TRBV29-1	many	TRBJ2-7	CSVEDRDYEQYF	TGCAGCGTTGAAGATCGAGATTACGAGCAGTACTTC
TRBD2	TRBV20-1	.	TRBJ2-3	CSARDEAGVSTDTQYF	TGCAGTGCTAGGGATGAAGCGGGAGTTAGCACAGATACGCAGTATTTT
TRBD2	TRBV15	many	TRBJ2-1	CATSTRTSGNSYNEQFF	TGTGCCACCAGCACAAGGACTAGCGGGAATTCCTACAATGAGCAGTTCTTC
.	TRBV28	many	TRBJ1-1	CASSLPVGGNTEAFF	TGTGCCAGCAGTTTACCGGTGGGAGGTAACACTGAAGCTTTCTTT
.	TRBV20-1	many	TRBJ1-2	CSSYRRDGYTF	TGCAGTTCGTACCGCCGGGACGGCTACACCTTC
.	TRBV6-5	many	TRBJ1-3	CASRQTSGVILSGNTIYF	TGTGCCAGCAGACAGACCTCAGGGGTCATCCTCTCTGGAAACACCATATATTTT
.	TRBV4-3	many	TRBJ1-5	CASSQQEGQPQHF	TGCGCCAGCAGCCAGCAGGAAGGACAGCCCCAGCATTTT